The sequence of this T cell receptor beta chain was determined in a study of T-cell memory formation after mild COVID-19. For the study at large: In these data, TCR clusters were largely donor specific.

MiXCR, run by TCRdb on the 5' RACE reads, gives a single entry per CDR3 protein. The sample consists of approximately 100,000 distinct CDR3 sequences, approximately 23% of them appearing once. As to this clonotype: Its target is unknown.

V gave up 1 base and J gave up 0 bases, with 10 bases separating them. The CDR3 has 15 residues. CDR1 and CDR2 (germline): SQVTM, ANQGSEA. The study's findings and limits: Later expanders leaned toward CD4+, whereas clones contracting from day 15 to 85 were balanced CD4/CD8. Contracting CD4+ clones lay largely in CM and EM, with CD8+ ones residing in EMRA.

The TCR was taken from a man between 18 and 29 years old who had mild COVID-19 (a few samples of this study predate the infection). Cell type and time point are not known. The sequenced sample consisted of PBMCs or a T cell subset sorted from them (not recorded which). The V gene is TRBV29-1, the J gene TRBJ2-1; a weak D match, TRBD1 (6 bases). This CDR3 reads CSVEGQASSYNEQFF. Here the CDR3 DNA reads TGCAGCGTTGAAGGACAGGCGAGCTCCTACAATGAGCAGTTCTTC.